This TCR beta chain was sequenced in a study of cytomegalovirus exposure and HLA in healthy donors. Study information: As an earlier analysis found, 150 million to 200 million T cells yielded 95 million to 130 million unique TCR beta sequences. General observations from the study: Analysis was performed later, and it showed HLA-associated TCR beta chains to be more clonally expanded than equally common others.

All the people who gave samples were healthy bone marrow donors. The V gene's germline CDR1 is SNHLY and CDR2 FYNNEI. This CDR3 region has 15 residues. V lost 1 base to trimming and J lost 2 bases, with 12 bases between them. Primers for the PCR totalled 60 Vbeta and 13 Jbeta. Sequencing used immunoSEQ multiplex PCR; TCRdb keeps in-frame clones, though not all of them. In the table there are 100,000 to 150,000 clones, around three quarters of which are singletons. Note on this clone: Its antigen remains unknown.

The gene calls are TRBV2 and TRBJ2-7; unclear D gene. The sample comprised PBMCs. This receptor was identified in a female donor in good health and CMV-seronegative. The CDR3, as DNA: TGTGCCAGCAGTGAAGATCTCGTACTTGCCTACGAGCAGTACTTC. It encodes CASSEDLVLAYEQYF.